These 30 T cell receptor beta chains were all obtained from the same sample, sequenced in a study of T cell repertoires in cytomegalovirus infection. TCRdb analysed the reads with MiXCR anew, one entry per CDR3 protein. The sample has about 700,000 distinct CDR3 sequences, around a third seen once. No antigens are known for them. The sample in question was cultured PBMCs, obtained from culture after CMV antigen stimulation. These TCRs come from a human donor in good health (CMV status not recorded). Some clones in this sample may be carry-over from other donors' samples.

This chain links TRBV7-3 with TRBJ1-1; D uncertain. The germline CDR1 and CDR2 sequences are SGHTA and FQGTGA. V was cut by 2 bases and J by 3 bases, with 13 bases left in between. CDR3 length: 15 residues. CDR3 protein: CASSLDSAGHTEAFF. The DNA of the CDR3 is TGTGCCAGCAGCTTAGATTCTGCAGGCCACACTGAAGCTTTCTTT. Combining the CDR3 with reference TRBV7-3 and TRBJ1-1 gives the whole variable domain GAGVSQTPSNKVTEKGKYVELRCDPISGHTALYWYRQSLGQGPEFLIYFQGTGAADDSGLPNDRFFAVRPEGSVSTLKIQRTERGDSAVYLCASSLDSAGHTEAFFGQGTRLTVV.

Regarding this clonotype: This could be a read error, since a much larger clone is one nucleotide away. The chain employs TRBV7-6 and TRBJ1-1; TRBD1 might be the D (6 bases). Trimming left V 1 base short and J 10 bases short, with 10 bases between. Germline V gene sequence: CDR1 SGHVS, CDR2 FNYEAQ. CDR3 length equals 12 residues. The CDR3 here is CASSLVSGVAFF. DNA for the CDR3: TGTGCCAGCAGCTTAGTCTCAGGGGTAGCTTTCTTT.

The chain combines TRBV29-1 with TRBJ2-3, with 7 positions matching TRBD2. In germline, CDR1 is SQVTM, CDR2 ANQGSEA. The length of the CDR3 is 14 residues. V trimming: 8 bases; J trimming: 5 bases; junction bases outside the gene matches: 13. The CDR3 DNA is TGCAGCACCCGAGAGGGTCGGGGGGAAGATACGCAGTATTTT. Its protein product is CSTREGRGEDTQYF.

This clonotype showed up just a few times. The rearrangement links TRBV12-3 or TRBV12-4 to TRBJ2-3; 7 nucleotides align to TRBD1. The CDR3 is 15 amino acids. With V trimmed by 5 bases and J by 2 bases, 7 bases remained unmatched. This CDR3 reads CASSPGTAATDTQYF. The DNA of the CDR3 is TGTGCCAGCAGTCCCGGGACAGCAGCCACAGATACGCAGTATTTT.

This chain uses TRBV6-1 with TRBJ2-1; no firm D call. CDR3 length: 13 residues. Germline V CDR1 and CDR2: MNHNS, SASEGT. The V and J ends lost 7 bases and 8 bases respectively, with 15 bases between them. The CDR3 here is CASTNTLSDEQFF. The CDR3 DNA follows: TGTGCCAGCACTAATACCCTCTCGGATGAGCAGTTCTTC.

This clonotype was detected only a few times. The V call is TRBV20-1, the J call TRBJ1-5, with D unclear. The ends were cut back, 7 bases at V and 2 bases at J, with 9 bases in the middle. Germline values: CDR1 DFQATT, CDR2 SNEGSKA (reference sequence). The CDR3 covers 12 residues. The CDR3 DNA reads as TGCAGTGTTGGGCGGCGCAATCAGCCCCAGCATTTT. Translation: CSVGRRNQPQHF.

This clonotype was picked up many times. The V call is TRBV7-8, the J call TRBJ1-2; D may be TRBD1 (5 bases). Trimming pared 0 bases from V and 4 bases from J, leaving 9 bases between. Germline V gene data show CDR1 as SGHVS and CDR2 as FQNEAQ. This CDR3 has 14 residues. The CDR3 protein is CASSLADRIYGYTF. The CDR3 DNA sequence: TGTGCCAGCAGCTTAGCAGACAGAATCTATGGCTACACCTTC.

This clonotype was found a few times. V is TRBV7-2 and J is TRBJ2-5; tentative D call: TRBD1 (5 bases). The germline V and J ends were trimmed by 5 bases and 4 bases, with 17 bases remaining between them. The CDR3 runs 15 residues. Germline V gives CDR1 SGHTA, CDR2 FQGNSA. CDR3 protein: CASSLQSRRGETQYF. DNA for the CDR3: TGTGCCAGCAGCCTACAGAGTCGTAGGGGAGAGACCCAGTACTTC.

The chain carries TRBV20-1 and TRBJ2-2; D is unclear. With 5 bases removed from V and 6 bases from J, the gap between germline ends came to 16 bases. Per the germline V gene, CDR1 is DFQATT and CDR2 is SNEGSKA (reference sequence). The CDR3 loop spans 14 amino acids. Here the CDR3 reads CSAFEPGVPGELFF. The CDR3 region has the DNA TGCAGTGCTTTCGAGCCAGGTGTCCCCGGGGAGCTGTTTTTT.

This clonotype was observed once. The rearrangement joins TRBV19 to TRBJ2-7, with D maybe TRBD2 (5 bases). The CDR3 has 14 residues. Trimming stripped 11 bases from V and 5 bases from J, with 22 bases between. Germline CDR1 and CDR2: LNHDA and SQIVND (reference sequence). DNA of the CDR3: TGTGCCGGCCGATACCATTGGAGGCCCCACGAGCAGTACTTC. Its translation is CAGRYHWRPHEQYF.

The V gene is TRBV7-9, the J gene TRBJ2-7; 8 nucleotides agree with TRBD1. Looked up from germline, CDR1 is SEHNR and CDR2 is FQNEAQ (reference sequence). V was clipped by 5 bases and J by 2 bases; unmatched bases: 5. This CDR3 comprises 14 residues. In DNA form, the CDR3 reads TGTGCCAGCAGCGGGACAGGAACGGCCTACGAGCAGTACTTC. As protein: CASSGTGTAYEQYF.

This clonotype was counted a few times. The chain couples TRBV6-1 to TRBJ1-5; D not resolved. Trimming removed 2 bases at V and 3 bases at J, with 14 bases between. Germline V gene data show CDR1 as MNHNS and CDR2 as SASEGT. This CDR3 has 16 residues. The CDR3 spells CASSEFTSANNQPQHF. For the CDR3, the DNA is TGTGCCAGCAGTGAATTTACTTCGGCTAACAATCAGCCCCAGCATTTT.

V is TRBV5-1 and J is TRBJ2-1; 7 bases agree with TRBD2. The J segment lost 5 bases and the V segment lost 4 bases, leaving 6 bases of the junction unmatched. Germline CDR1 reads SGHRS; CDR2 reads YFSETQ. The CDR3 contains 14 residues. The CDR3 spells CASSSGGTNNEQFF. The CDR3, as DNA: TGCGCCAGCAGCAGCGGAGGGACTAACAATGAGCAGTTCTTC.

A few counts support this clonotype. The J gene is TRBJ2-7, the V gene TRBV5-1, with D possibly TRBD2 on 6 matching bases. V lost 0 bases and J 5 bases, leaving 12 bases between the germline ends. There are 14 residues in the CDR3. The germline V gene has CDR1 SGHRS and CDR2 YFSETQ. CDR3 DNA sequence: TGCGCCAGCAGCTTGGGACTAGGCAGTCACGAGCAGTACTTC. Protein product: CASSLGLGSHEQYF.

This clonotype was observed a handful of times. Sequence at one end of the junction differs from germline and may be a read error. V gene TRBV4-1 combines with J gene TRBJ2-3; 8 positions agree with TRBD2. The CDR3 covers 16 residues. Per the germline V gene, CDR1 is MGHRA and CDR2 is YSYEKL. Here the CDR3 DNA reads TGTGCCAGCAGCCTCCCCGGCGGGAGGTCCACAGATACGCAGTATTTT. This codes for CASSLPGGRSTDTQYF.

This clonotype came up a few times. V usage is TRBV28 and J usage is TRBJ2-4, with TRBD1 identical over 10 bases. Germline CDR1 MDHEN, CDR2 SYDVKM. After removal of 6 bases from V and 6 bases from J, the junction contained 2 bases not matched to a gene. This CDR3 spans 13 amino acids. The CDR3 DNA is TGTGCCAGCAGACGGGACAGGGGAAACATTCAGTACTTC. Protein sequence: CASRRDRGNIQYF. Full variable domain (outside the CDR3, taken from reference TRBV28 and TRBJ2-4): DVKVTQSSRYLVKRTGEKVFLECVQDMDHENMFWYRQDPGLGLRLIYFSYDVKMKEKGDIPEGYSVSREKKERFSLILESASTNQTSMYLCASRRDRGNIQYFGAGTRLSVL.

In DNA form, the CDR3 reads TGTGCCAGCAGTTTCGATTCGTCGGCTAACTATGGCTACACCTTC. Translating gives CASSFDSSANYGYTF. This rearrangement joins TRBV12-3 or TRBV12-4 to TRBJ1-2; D gene ambiguous. This CDR3 comprises 15 residues. V gave up 3 bases and J gave up 0 bases, with 11 bases separating them.

The rearrangement joins TRBV2 to TRBJ2-3; D gene unclear. This CDR3 region has 13 residues. V lost 7 bases, J lost 1 base, and 9 bases lay in between. Germline loops: CDR1 SNHLY, CDR2 FYNNEI. The CDR3 DNA reads TGTGCCAGCACCACCGAAGGCACAGATACGCAGTATTTT. Residues: CASTTEGTDTQYF.

This clonotype was seen repeatedly, ten times or more. The chain carries TRBV7-2 and TRBJ2-7; D gene uncertain. The CDR3 sequence is 14 residues long. Trimming took off 0 bases at V and 3 bases at J, with 9 bases between the two ends. Germline V gene lookup returns CDR1 SGHTA and CDR2 FQGNSA. CDR3 sequence: CASSLALGGYEQYF. In nucleotides, the CDR3 is TGTGCCAGCAGCTTAGCGTTGGGCGGCTACGAGCAGTACTTC.

The J gene is TRBJ2-3, the V gene TRBV7-3; 10 bases are shared with TRBD1. CDR3 length equals 16 residues. The germline V gene has CDR1 SGHTA and CDR2 FQGTGA. J lost 5 bases, V lost 5 bases, and 10 bases had no gene match. CDR3 coding DNA: TGTGCCAGCAGCGCTGACCAGGGACAGGGGATAGATACGCAGTATTTT. Its translation: CASSADQGQGIDTQYF.

The chain employs TRBV7-8 and TRBJ2-1; 10 bases are a match to TRBD2. The CDR3 covers 15 residues. The V gene end was trimmed by 5 bases and the J gene end by 8 bases; junction bases not matched to a gene: 9. In germline, CDR1 is SGHVS, CDR2 FQNEAQ. CDR3 in amino acids: CASSPPAGGIYEQFF. CDR3 DNA: TGTGCCAGCAGCCCCCCAGCGGGAGGGATTTATGAGCAGTTCTTC.

The rearrangement links TRBV12-3 or TRBV12-4 to TRBJ1-1; the D gene is possibly TRBD1 (5 bases). The CDR3 contains 14 residues. The V end was cut by 7 bases, the J end by 3 bases, with 15 bases between. For the CDR3, the DNA is TGTGCCAGCAACCCAGGGATTTTTGACACTGAAGCTTTCTTT. Protein product: CASNPGIFDTEAFF.

CDR3 DNA: TGTGCCAGCAGTTTATTAGGGGCGCGTATTTCACCCCTCCACTTT. It specifies CASSLLGARISPLHF. This sequence joins TRBV27 and TRBJ1-6; maybe TRBD1 (5 bases). Between the trimmed V and J ends, which lost 1 base and 9 bases, there was a span of 13 bases. The CDR3 is made up of 15 amino acids. Germline values: CDR1 MNHEY, CDR2 SMNVEV (reference sequence).

This clonotype was picked up a small number of times. J is TRBJ1-1 and V is TRBV7-9; TRBD1 is a possible D gene (5 bases). Germline CDR1 reads SEHNR; CDR2 reads FQNEAQ (reference sequence). CDR3 size: 14 residues. Trimming cost V 5 bases and J 0 bases, with 10 bases left between them. The DNA for the CDR3 is TGTGCCAGCAGCGTGGGGGGGTTGAACACTGAAGCTTTCTTT. Residues: CASSVGGLNTEAFF.

The chain recombines TRBV6-6 with TRBJ1-5; D is uncertain. The length of the CDR3 is 17 residues. Trimming shortened V by 6 bases and J by 0 bases, and 18 bases separated the two germline ends. The germline V gene encodes CDR1 MNHNY and CDR2 SVGAGI (reference sequence). CDR3 sequence reads: CASSLQAGRYSNQPQHF. The CDR3, as DNA: TGTGCCAGCAGCCTCCAAGCGGGCCGCTATAGCAATCAGCCCCAGCATTTT.

In regard to this clonotype: This may be a read error: a much more frequent sequence differs by one nucleotide. The rearrangement uses TRBV7-2 and TRBJ2-5; no reliable D call. Germline V gene lookup returns CDR1 SGHTA and CDR2 FQGNSA. The CDR3 is 14 amino acids. CDR3 DNA sequence: TGTGCCAGCAGCTTAGGGACGAGACAAGGGACCCAGTACTTC. Translating gives CASSLGTRQGTQYF.

This clonotype turned up a few times. This chain connects TRBV6-1 to TRBJ2-2, with D possibly being TRBD2 (6 bases). This CDR3 region has 14 residues. Germline V gives CDR1 MNHNS, CDR2 SASEGT. Trimming left V 5 bases short and J 7 bases short, with 14 bases between. CDR3 sequence reads: CASSLRLEGGELFF. The CDR3 region has the DNA TGTGCCAGCAGTTTACGACTAGAGGGCGGGGAGCTGTTTTTT.

This chain joins TRBV11-2 and TRBJ1-3; D gene uncertain. Germline CDR1 is SGHAT and CDR2 is FQNNGV. Trimming removed 3 bases at V and 0 bases at J, with 15 bases between. The CDR3 is made up of 17 amino acids. In DNA, the CDR3 is TGTGCCAGCAGCTTGCGAGGGTCCCTCCTCTCTGGAAACACCATATATTTT. It is translated as CASSLRGSLLSGNTIYF.

V and J are TRBV5-4 and TRBJ2-1, with D hard to call. Trimming took off 4 bases at V and 5 bases at J, with 7 bases between the two ends. Germline V CDR1 and CDR2: SGHNT, YYREEE (reference sequence). The CDR3 is made up of 12 amino acids. This CDR3 reads CASSETDNEQFF. The CDR3, as DNA: TGTGCCAGCAGCGAGACCGACAATGAGCAGTTCTTC.

This clonotype was seen a single time. The CDR3 here is CASSTVPGLAGSSGELFF. CDR3 coding DNA: TGTGCCAGCAGTACAGTTCCGGGACTAGCGGGGTCGTCCGGGGAGCTGTTTTTT. The chain links TRBV6-1 to TRBJ2-2, with 13 bases aligning to TRBD2. The CDR3 runs 18 residues. CDR1 is MNHNS and CDR2 is SASEGT in the germline V gene. The trim removed 5 bases at V and 6 bases at J, leaving 12 bases unmatched.